The 4 T cell receptor beta chains given below trace back to one sample, sequenced in a study of chemoradiotherapy in HPV16-positive cancers. Profiled with immunoSEQ multiplex PCR; TCRdb holds only in-frame clones, not every one. This sample has approximately 12,000 clones, with approximately 91% found just once. Here the sequenced sample was blood, taken from a patient who underwent chemoradiotherapy. These receptors were obtained from a human donor with HPV-associated anogenital cancer.

The V and J genes are TRBV7-6 and TRBJ1-1, with a weak D call TRBD1 (6 bases). The germline CDR1 and CDR2 sequences are SGHVS and FNYEAQ. V gave up 4 bases and J gave up 5 bases, with 11 bases separating them. The CDR3 totals 13 residues. CDR3: CASSYNRVTEAFF. The CDR3 DNA sequence: TGTGCCAGCAGCTACAACAGGGTTACTGAAGCTTTCTTT.

This clone was recorded once. The V call is TRBV7-9, the J call TRBJ2-2; tentatively, D is TRBD2 (6 bases). This CDR3 contains 17 residues. Germline assignment: CDR1 SEHNR and CDR2 FQNEAQ (reference sequence). Trimming stripped 5 bases from V and 2 bases from J, with 18 bases between. The CDR3 spells CASSRVGAGLNTGELFF. CDR3 bases: TGTGCCAGCAGCCGCGTTGGGGCGGGGCTAAACACCGGGGAGCTGTTTTTT.

The CDR3: CASRQGYGYTF. The DNA of the CDR3 is TGTGCCAGCAGACAGGGGTACGGCTACACCTTC. The chain has TRBV7-2 and TRBJ1-2; 7 bases are shared with TRBD1. The CDR3 length is 11 residues. Germline V gene sequence: CDR1 SGHTA, CDR2 FQGNSA. The junction had 3 bases not matched to a gene; V was cut back by 6 bases and J by 8 bases.

V usage is TRBV7-6 and J usage is TRBJ1-2, with D tentatively TRBD1 (5 bases). The V end was cut by 5 bases, the J end by 3 bases, with 16 bases between. Germline CDR1 is SGHVS and CDR2 is FNYEAQ. The CDR3 loop spans 15 amino acids. The CDR3 reads CASSNRVRGDYGYTF. The CDR3 nucleotides are TGTGCCAGCAGCAACCGGGTGAGGGGTGACTATGGCTACACCTTC.